These 20 T cell receptor beta chains originate from one sample sequenced in a study of blood T cells in healthy people across ages. For the second PCR, which ran for about 6 to 11 cycles, a sample-barcoded 5' primer and a J-beta primer mix were used. TCRdb passed the 5' RACE reads through MiXCR, listing each CDR3 protein once. The table lists approximately 700,000 distinct CDR3 sequences, around 32% of them singletons. Sample: blood. The receptors shown here come from a woman aged 80 or older in good health.

The genes are TRBV4-1 and TRBJ1-1, with D possibly being TRBD1 (5 bases). The V end was cut by 0 bases, the J end by 1 base, with 12 bases between. The germline CDR1 and CDR2 sequences are MGHRA and YSYEKL. The length of the CDR3 is 16 residues. As DNA, the CDR3 is TGCGCCAGCAGCCAAGAGGCAGGGCTAGGGAACACTGAAGCTTTCTTT. Translated, it gives CASSQEAGLGNTEAFF.

The chain carries TRBV10-3 and TRBJ2-7; unclear D gene. The CDR3 contains 12 residues. From germline, CDR1 is ENHRY and CDR2 SYGVKD. Trimming shortened V by 6 bases and J by 0 bases, and 6 bases separated the two germline ends. Here the CDR3 reads CAISTDSYEQYF. The CDR3 DNA reads as TGTGCCATCAGCACTGACTCCTACGAGCAGTACTTC.

The table lists this clonotype with many counts. The chain combines TRBV7-6 with TRBJ2-1; 10 bases map to TRBD2. CDR1 is SGHVS, CDR2 FNYEAQ, per germline. V dropped 5 bases and J dropped 8; count of bases not matched to a gene: 12. The CDR3 totals 16 residues. CDR3 DNA: TGTGCCAGCAGCCCAGCCCTAGCGGGGGCTGGGGATGAGCAGTTCTTC. Protein: CASSPALAGAGDEQFF.

The chain recombines TRBV4-3 with TRBJ2-7; 8 bases map to TRBD1. From germline, CDR1 is LGHNA and CDR2 YSLEER. V shed 0 bases, J shed 0 bases, and the junction held 4 bases outside the gene matches. The CDR3 has 16 residues. The CDR3 DNA follows: TGCGCCAGCAGCCAAGACCAGGGGGCGAGCTCCTACGAGCAGTACTTC. This translates into CASSQDQGASSYEQYF.

About this clonotype: At one boundary the junction diverges from the germline segment, which might be a read error. The V and J genes are TRBV7-2 and TRBJ1-2; D is perhaps TRBD1 (5 bases). The CDR3 is made up of 15 amino acids. Germline CDR1 and CDR2: SGHTA and FQGNSA. CDR3 nucleotides: TGTGCCAGCAGTTTAGGGGCGACGGAGGGCTATGGCTACACCTTC. This translates into CASSLGATEGYGYTF.

Note on this clonotype: This clone may be a read error of a much larger clone one base away. This chain uses TRBV7-9 with TRBJ2-7; D perhaps matches TRBD2 (6 bases). This CDR3 has 14 residues. CDR1 and CDR2 (germline): SEHNR, FQNEAQ (reference sequence). CDR3 sequence reads: CVSSLGTHAYEQYF. The CDR3 DNA sequence: TGTGTCAGCAGCTTAGGGACTCACGCCTACGAGCAGTACTTC. Looking up the rest from reference TRBV7-9 and TRBJ2-7 gives the full variable domain: DTGVSQNPRHKITKRGQNVTFRCDPISEHNRLYWYRQTLGQGPEFLTYFQNEAQLEKSRLLSDRFSAERPKGSFSTLEIQRTEQGDSAMYLCVSSLGTHAYEQYFGPGTRLTVT.

Of note for this clonotype: A read error is possible here, since a much larger clone lies one base away. The CDR3 is CASSDAIEAHGYTF. The CDR3 nucleotides are TGTGCCAGCAGTGACGCTATCGAGGCACATGGCTACACCTTC. The rearrangement uses TRBV25-1 and TRBJ1-2, with unresolved D. Trimming took 3 bases from V and 6 from J, leaving 14 bases between them. The CDR3 totals 14 residues. Germline assignment: CDR1 MGHDK and CDR2 SYGVNS.

This clonotype came up a few times. The chain couples TRBV18 to TRBJ1-4; TRBD1 is a possible D gene (5 bases). CDR3 size: 16 residues. V dropped 3 bases and J dropped 3 bases, with 14 bases sitting between them. Germline V lookup: CDR1 KGHSH, CDR2 LQKENI. CDR3 sequence: CASSPGREGANEKLFF. CDR3 sequence (DNA): TGTGCCAGCTCACCCGGCAGGGAAGGGGCTAATGAAAAACTGTTTTTT.

This chain connects TRBV20-1 to TRBJ2-1; 7 positions agree with TRBD2. The V gene's germline CDR1 is DFQATT and CDR2 SNEGSKA (reference sequence). V lost 1 base, J lost 9 bases, and 15 bases stayed unmatched. The CDR3 consists of 16 residues. In DNA form, the CDR3 reads TGCAGTGCTAGAGTACCCGGTCGCGGGAGTAGCAGTGAGCAGTTCTTC. As protein: CSARVPGRGSSSEQFF.

The chain carries TRBV6-2 or TRBV6-3 and TRBJ2-6; the D gene could be TRBD1 or TRBD2 (6 bases each). The ends were cut back, 4 bases at V and 3 bases at J, with 10 bases in the middle. Germline CDR1 reads MNHEY; CDR2 reads SVGEGT. This CDR3 is built from 15 residues. CDR3 loop: CASSWGADGANVLTF. DNA of the CDR3: TGTGCCAGCAGTTGGGGGGCAGATGGGGCCAACGTCCTGACTTTC.

The chain carries TRBV20-1 and TRBJ2-7; 9 bases agree with TRBD1. J was trimmed by 3 bases and V by 4 bases; bases with no gene match: 7. The V gene's germline CDR1 is DFQATT and CDR2 SNEGSKA (reference sequence). The CDR3 consists of 14 residues. The CDR3 coding sequence is TGCAGTGCTACACAGGGGGCGCTTTGCTACGAGCAGTACTTC. This gives the protein CSATQGALCYEQYF.

There are many counts of this clonotype. The chain is built from TRBV7-3 and TRBJ2-3, with TRBD2 matching over 9 bases. J lost 5 bases, V lost 5 bases, and 8 bases had no gene match. CDR3 length: 15 residues. CDR1 and CDR2 (germline): SGHTA, FQGTGA. This CDR3 is CASSLSGGSGDTQYF. CDR3 bases: TGTGCCAGCAGCCTTAGCGGGGGAAGTGGAGATACGCAGTATTTT.

In this sample, this clonotype turned up a few times. J is TRBJ1-1 and V is TRBV10-3, with a possible D match to TRBD1 (6 bases). V was pared by 2 bases and J by 4 bases, with 11 bases between. The CDR3 sequence is 14 residues long. Germline V gives CDR1 ENHRY, CDR2 SYGVKD. The DNA of the CDR3 is TGTGCCATCAGTGAGGCGGGACATAGCACTGAAGCTTTCTTT. Its translation: CAISEAGHSTEAFF.

This clonotype has a count of ten or more. The J gene is TRBJ2-1, the V gene TRBV20-1, with 8 positions matching TRBD1. CDR1 DFQATT and CDR2 SNEGSKA come from the germline V gene (reference sequence). The CDR3 length is 14 residues. Trimming at V came to 6 bases and at J to 6 bases, leaving 10 bases not matched to a gene. The CDR3 DNA sequence: TGCAGTGCGCAAGTCCCGACAGGGGTCAATGAGCAGTTCTTC. Amino acids: CSAQVPTGVNEQFF.

This chain links TRBV2 with TRBJ2-5, with 7 bases lining up with TRBD2. Per the germline V gene, CDR1 is SNHLY and CDR2 is FYNNEI. The CDR3 loop spans 12 amino acids. Trimming took 7 bases from V and 5 from J; bases not matched to a gene: 4. In nucleotides, the CDR3 is TGTGCCAGCACCAGGACTAGGGAGACCCAGTACTTC. Amino acid sequence: CASTRTRETQYF.

Ten or more counts support this clonotype. The chain uses TRBV10-3 and TRBJ2-7; possible D gene TRBD1, 6 bases. From germline, CDR1 is ENHRY and CDR2 SYGVKD. There are 14 residues in the CDR3. The V and J ends lost 6 bases and 2 bases respectively, with 14 bases between them. The CDR3 loop reads CAIRSQTGAYEQYF. CDR3 coding DNA: TGTGCCATCAGGAGCCAGACAGGCGCCTACGAGCAGTACTTC.

The table lists this clonotype with many counts. The chain links TRBV4-2 to TRBJ2-7; possibly TRBD1 for D (5 bases). Trimming shortened V by 5 bases and J by 0 bases, and 23 bases separated the two germline ends. Germline-derived CDR1 and CDR2 are LGHNA and YNFKEQ. This CDR3 is built from 18 residues. DNA of the CDR3: TGTGCCAGCAGCTTAGGCCAGGGTGGCAGGAACCTCTCCTACGAGCAGTACTTC. Its protein product is CASSLGQGGRNLSYEQYF.

Regarding this clonotype: Being one base from a much bigger clone, this may be a read error. V is TRBV12-3 or TRBV12-4 and J is TRBJ2-6, with TRBD1 as a possible D gene (5 bases). The CDR3 loop spans 14 amino acids. CDR3 in amino acids: CASSQASGANVRTF. In DNA, the CDR3 is TGTGCCAGCAGCCAGGCGTCTGGGGCCAACGTCCGGACTTTC.

A single count supports this clonotype. This may be a read error, as it is one base from a much larger clone. The chain links TRBV5-1 to TRBJ1-2; D is undetermined. V was shortened by 4 bases and J by 4 bases, with 20 bases between the two germline ends. The germline gives CDR1 SGHRS, CDR2 YFSETQ. This CDR3 has 16 residues. Here the CDR3 reads CASSPPGAGGIYGYTF. CDR3 coding DNA: TGCGCCAGCAGCCCACCCGGTGCAGGCGGAATCTATGGCTACACCTTC.

This clonotype was seen many times. The V and J genes are TRBV20-1 and TRBJ2-1, with D hard to call. Germline CDR1 is DFQATT and CDR2 is SNEGSKA (reference sequence). Trimming removed 2 bases from V and 5 bases from J, with 7 bases in between. The CDR3 totals 12 residues. In DNA form, the CDR3 reads TGCAGTGCTAGACGGCCAAACAATGAGCAGTTCTTC. It specifies CSARRPNNEQFF.